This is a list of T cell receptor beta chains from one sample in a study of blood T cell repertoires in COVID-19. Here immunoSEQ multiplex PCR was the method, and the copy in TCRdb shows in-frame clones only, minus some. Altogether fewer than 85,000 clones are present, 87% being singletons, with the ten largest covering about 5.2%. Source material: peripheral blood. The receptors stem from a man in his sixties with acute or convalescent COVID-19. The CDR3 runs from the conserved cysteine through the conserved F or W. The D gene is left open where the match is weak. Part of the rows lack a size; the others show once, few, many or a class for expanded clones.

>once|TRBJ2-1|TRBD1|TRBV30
CAWGRQGQFF
TGTGCCTGGGGGAGACAGGGACAGTTCTTC
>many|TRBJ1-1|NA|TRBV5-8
CASSFPQNTEAFF
TGTGCCAGCAGCTTTCCACAGAACACTGAAGCTTTCTTT
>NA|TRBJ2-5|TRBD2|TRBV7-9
CASSLGSGGRETQYF
TGTGCCAGCAGCTTAGGGTCCGGGGGGAGAGAGACCCAGTACTTC
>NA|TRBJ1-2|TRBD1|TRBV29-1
CSVERGQGDYGYTF
TGCAGCGTTGAAAGAGGACAGGGAGACTATGGCTACACCTTC
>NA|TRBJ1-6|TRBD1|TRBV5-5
CASSPGTANSPLHF
TGTGCCAGCAGTCCTGGGACAGCAAATTCACCCCTCCACTTT
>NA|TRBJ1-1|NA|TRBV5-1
CATRTMGEGTEAFF
TGCGCCACCCGGACGATGGGCGAGGGCACTGAAGCTTTCTTT
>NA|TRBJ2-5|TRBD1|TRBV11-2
CASSARDRGRIQYF
TGTGCCAGCAGCGCTCGGGACAGGGGGCGCATCCAGTACTTC
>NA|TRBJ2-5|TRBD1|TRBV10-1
CASSENRGAEETQYF
TGCGCCAGCAGTGAGAACAGGGGGGCCGAAGAGACCCAGTACTTC
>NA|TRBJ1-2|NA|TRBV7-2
CASSVISLVLQYGYTF
TGTGCCAGCAGCGTTATTAGTTTGGTCCTCCAATATGGCTACACCTTC
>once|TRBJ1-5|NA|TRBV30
CAWSPQGQKQPQHF
TGTGCCTGGAGTCCCCAGGGACAAAAACAGCCCCAGCATTTT
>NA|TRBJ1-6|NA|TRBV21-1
CASSKCLAGKWNSPLHF
TGTGCCAGCAGCAAATGCCTCGCAGGAAAATGGAATTCACCCCTCCACTTT
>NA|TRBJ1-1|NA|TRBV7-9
CASSPGRVRDTEAFF
TGTGCCAGCAGCCCCGGTCGGGTGCGCGATACTGAAGCTTTCTTT
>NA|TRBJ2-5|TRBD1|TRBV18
CASLDRDHGWETQYF
TGTGCCAGTCTTGACAGGGACCATGGATGGGAGACCCAGTACTTC
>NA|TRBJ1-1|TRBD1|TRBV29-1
CSAGQGSVEAFF
TGCAGCGCTGGACAGGGATCGGTTGAAGCTTTCTTT
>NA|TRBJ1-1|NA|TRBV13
CASSPSRGTGEAFF
TGTGCCAGCAGCCCATCCAGGGGAACAGGTGAAGCTTTCTTT
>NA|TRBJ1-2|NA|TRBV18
CASSLSTYGYTF
TGTGCCAGCTCACTATCTACCTATGGCTACACCTTC
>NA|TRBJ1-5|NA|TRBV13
CASSLGGGEPQHF
TGTGCCAGCAGCCTTGGCGGGGGGGAGCCCCAGCATTTT
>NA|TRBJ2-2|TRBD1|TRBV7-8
CASSLTFQGASTGELFF
TGTGCCAGCAGCTTAACGTTTCAGGGGGCGAGCACCGGGGAGCTGTTTTTT
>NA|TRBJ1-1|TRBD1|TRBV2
CASSGFRTGANTEAFF
TGTGCCAGCAGTGGGTTCAGGACAGGCGCGAACACTGAAGCTTTCTTT
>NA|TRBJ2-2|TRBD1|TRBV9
CASSPRTGGNTGELFF
TGTGCCAGCAGCCCACGGACAGGGGGCAACACCGGGGAGCTGTTTTTT
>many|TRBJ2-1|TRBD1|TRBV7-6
CASAGGQGDYNEQFF
TGTGCCAGCGCGGGAGGACAGGGGGATTACAATGAGCAGTTCTTC
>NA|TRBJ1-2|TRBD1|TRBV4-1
CASSQDRQGPYGYTF
TGCGCCAGCAGCCAAGATCGACAGGGCCCCTATGGCTACACCTTC
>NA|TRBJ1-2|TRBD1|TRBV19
CASSVDRVVGYTF
TGTGCCAGTAGTGTTGACAGGGTCGTGGGCTACACCTTC
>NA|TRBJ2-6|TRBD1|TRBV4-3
CASSQDYKGQGATGANVLTF
TGCGCCAGCAGCCAAGATTACAAGGGGCAGGGGGCAACGGGGGCCAACGTCCTGACTTTC
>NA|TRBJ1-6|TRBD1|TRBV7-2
CASSFTGVASPLHF
TGTGCCAGCAGCTTTACAGGGGTAGCTTCACCCCTCCACTTT
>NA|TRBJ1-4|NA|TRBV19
CASSIASGLNEKLFF
TGTGCCAGTAGTATAGCATCAGGGTTAAATGAAAAACTGTTTTTT
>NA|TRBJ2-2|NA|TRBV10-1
CASSGHRNTGELFF
TGCGCCAGCAGTGGTCACAGAAACACCGGGGAGCTGTTTTTT
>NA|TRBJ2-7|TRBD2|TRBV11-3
CASSSGLAEEQYF
TGTGCCAGCAGCTCGGGACTAGCGGAGGAGCAGTACTTC
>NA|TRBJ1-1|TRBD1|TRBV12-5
CASAQGQANTEAFF
TGTGCTAGTGCTCAAGGACAGGCGAACACTGAAGCTTTCTTT